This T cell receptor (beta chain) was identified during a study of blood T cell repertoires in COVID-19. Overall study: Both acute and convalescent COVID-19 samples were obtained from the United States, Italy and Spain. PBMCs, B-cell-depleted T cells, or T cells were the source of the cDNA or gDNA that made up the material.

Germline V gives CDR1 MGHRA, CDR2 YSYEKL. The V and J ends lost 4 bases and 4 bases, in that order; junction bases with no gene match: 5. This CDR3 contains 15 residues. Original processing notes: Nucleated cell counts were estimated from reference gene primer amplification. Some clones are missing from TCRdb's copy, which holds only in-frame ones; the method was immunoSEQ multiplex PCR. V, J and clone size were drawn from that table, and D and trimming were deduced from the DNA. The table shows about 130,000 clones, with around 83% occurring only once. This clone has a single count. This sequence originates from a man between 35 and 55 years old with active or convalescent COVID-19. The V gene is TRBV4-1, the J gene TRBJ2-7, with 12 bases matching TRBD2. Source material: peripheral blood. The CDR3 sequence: CASSLLAGGPYEQYF. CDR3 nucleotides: TGCGCCAGCAGCCTTCTAGCGGGGGGGCCATACGAGCAGTACTTC.